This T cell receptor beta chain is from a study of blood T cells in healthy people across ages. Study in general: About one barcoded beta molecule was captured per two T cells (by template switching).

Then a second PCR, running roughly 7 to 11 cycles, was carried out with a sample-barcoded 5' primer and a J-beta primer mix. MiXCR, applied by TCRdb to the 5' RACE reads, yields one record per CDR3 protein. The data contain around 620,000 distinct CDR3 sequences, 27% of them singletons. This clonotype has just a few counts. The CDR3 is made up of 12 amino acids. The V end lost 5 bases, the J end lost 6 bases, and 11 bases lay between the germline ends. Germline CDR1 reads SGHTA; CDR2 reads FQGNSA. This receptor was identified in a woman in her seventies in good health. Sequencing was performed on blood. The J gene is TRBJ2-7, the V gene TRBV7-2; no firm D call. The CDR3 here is CASSIFTGEQYF. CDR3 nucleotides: TGTGCCAGCAGCATCTTTACCGGCGAGCAGTACTTC.